The rows below give T cell receptor beta chains drawn from one sample of a study of T-cell reconstitution after alpha-beta-depleted transplantation in children. TCRdb re-derived calls from the PCR reads in MiXCR, one entry per CDR3 protein. Here the sample spans under 300,000 distinct CDR3 sequences, roughly 11% being singletons. The specimen comprised peripheral blood, sampled 180 days after TCRalphabeta/CD19-depleted stem cell transplant. Receptor source: a male patient between 2 and 10 years old who had a stem cell transplant for chronic granulomatous disease, so the T cells may come from the graft donor. Each CDR3 is given without its conserved first and last residue. Some rows mark clone size as missing; the rest say once, few, many or name a class of expanded clone.

clone size	V gene	J gene	CDR3 length	CDR3 protein
many	TRBV25-1	TRBJ1-1	12	ASSDRQLNTEAF
many	TRBV9	TRBJ2-3	14	ASSDGLAGGTDTQY
many	TRBV18	TRBJ1-3	14	ASSPGPGLLGNTIY
many	TRBV7-6	TRBJ2-1	15	ASSRLAGGSSYNEQF
many	TRBV12-3/TRBV12-4	TRBJ2-1	17	ASTLRAAVGKSSYNEQF
NA	TRBV20-1	TRBJ2-2	13	CAKIAGGRSGELF
many	TRBV28	TRBJ2-5	12	ASSLLGRGETQY
many	TRBV7-3	TRBJ2-7	15	ASSLLPSGENSYEQY
many	TRBV28	TRBJ2-7	11	ASFASVPYEQY
many	TRBV29-1	TRBJ1-2	11	SVVIGVGYGYT
few	TRBV5-4	TRBJ2-1	11	ASSVRRTDEQF
many	TRBV15	TRBJ1-3	11	ATSSQVRDTIY
many	TRBV20-1	TRBJ2-3	14	SASLAPPSPGDTQY
many	TRBV5-1	TRBJ1-2	9	ASSAAGVDT
many	TRBV28	TRBJ2-5	15	ASSSGLAGGLQETQY
many	TRBV18	TRBJ2-3	13	ASSPRQGGSDTQY
NA	TRBV7-9	TRBJ1-2	12	ASSEGQGNYGYT
many	TRBV29-1	TRBJ2-1	17	SVTESKRLAGAPYNEQF
many	TRBV20-1	TRBJ2-1	12	SAPRGKVYNEQF
NA	TRBV20-1	TRBJ2-7	10	RGTSGSYEQY
many	TRBV5-1	TRBJ2-1	14	ASSPRWSDSYNEQF
many	TRBV6-2/TRBV6-3	TRBJ1-5	14	ASSHVGGGGHQPQH
NA	TRBV7-3	TRBJ2-7	11	ASSLNPPGEQY
many	TRBV7-9	TRBJ2-7	13	ASSRELAGDYEQY
many	TRBV7-2	TRBJ2-2	13	ASSVKRGGPGELF
many	TRBV27	TRBJ2-1	12	ASNGQGPYNEQF
NA	TRBV19	TRBJ1-3	10	ASSIVGNTIY
many	TRBV12-3/TRBV12-4	TRBJ2-5	14	ASSLSGGDMRETQY
many	TRBV28	TRBJ2-7	12	ASSPRGGLYEQY
many	TRBV5-1	TRBJ2-2	11	ASSFDVSGELF
many	TRBV3-1	TRBJ2-6	12	ASSQGPGANVLT
many	TRBV25-1	TRBJ2-7	9	ASKAGYEQY
NA	TRBV12-3/TRBV12-4	TRBJ1-6	12	ASTLGGLGSPLH
many	TRBV5-1	TRBJ2-5	13	ASSIVQGAQETQY
many	TRBV5-1	TRBJ2-7	12	ASSLDSLTYEQY
many	TRBV6-5	TRBJ2-5	13	ASSYWTSGRETQY
many	TRBV6-5	TRBJ1-2	10	ASSRQGIGYT
many	TRBV18	TRBJ2-4	13	ASSATEGWRDIQY
many	TRBV5-6	TRBJ2-3	12	ASSFSGSRDTQY
many	TRBV20-1	TRBJ1-6	13	SAIRGSSYNSPLH
many	TRBV3-1	TRBJ1-6	13	ASSQGNMRNSPLH
NA	TRBV2	TRBJ1-2	14	ASSGPRAGARYGYT
many	TRBV13	TRBJ2-1	15	ASSSRGGVNSYNEQF
NA	TRBV5-8	TRBJ2-5	11	ASRGGTEETQY
many	TRBV20-1	TRBJ2-2	13	SAGQGPSNTGELF
many	TRBV20-1	TRBJ2-4	13	SVISDRDSKNIQY
NA	TRBV10-3	TRBJ1-5	14	AISESLGHQARTQH
many	TRBV19	TRBJ2-6	17	ASSPTGLKGLWGANVLT
many	TRBV5-1	TRBJ2-7	10	ASNGGDYEQY
many	TRBV20-1	TRBJ1-5	13	SARVSGASNQPQH
few	TRBV20-1	TRBJ1-6	13	SAKPGGHNNSPLH
many	TRBV5-4	TRBJ2-6	13	ASTFGGSGANVLT
many	TRBV5-1	TRBJ2-7	12	ASSMAFRGYEQY
many	TRBV6-2/TRBV6-3	TRBJ2-1	11	ASSKAGYNEQF
many	TRBV18	TRBJ2-2	15	ASSPFAPLQNTGELF
NA	TRBV29-1	TRBJ2-2	13	NVPGGGRNTGELF
many	TRBV4-2	TRBJ2-7	13	ASARNRDSTYEQY
many	TRBV9	TRBJ1-1	10	ASSGFDSEAF
many	TRBV7-9	TRBJ2-1	13	ASSMGTDPWNEQF